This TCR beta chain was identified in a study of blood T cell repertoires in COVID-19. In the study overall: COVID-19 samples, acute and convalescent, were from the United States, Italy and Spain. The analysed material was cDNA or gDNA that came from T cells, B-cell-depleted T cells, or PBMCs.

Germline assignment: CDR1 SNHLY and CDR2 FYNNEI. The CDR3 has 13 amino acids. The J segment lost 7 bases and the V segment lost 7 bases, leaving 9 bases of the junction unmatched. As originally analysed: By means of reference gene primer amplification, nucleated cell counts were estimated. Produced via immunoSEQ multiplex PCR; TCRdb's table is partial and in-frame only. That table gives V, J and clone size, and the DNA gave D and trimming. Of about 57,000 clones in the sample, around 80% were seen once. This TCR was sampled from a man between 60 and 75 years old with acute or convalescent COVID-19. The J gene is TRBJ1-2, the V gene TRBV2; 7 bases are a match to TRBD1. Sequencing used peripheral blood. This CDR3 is CASNLDRVAGYTF. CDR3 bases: TGTGCCAGCAACTTAGACAGGGTTGCTGGCTACACCTTC. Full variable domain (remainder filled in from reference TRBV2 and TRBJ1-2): EPEVTQTPSHQVTQMGQEVILRCVPISNHLYFYWYRQILGQKVEFLVSFYNNEISEKSEIFDDQFSVERPDGSNFTLKIRSTKLEDSAMYFCASNLDRVAGYTFGSGTRLTVV.